Shown below are 9 T cell receptor beta chains from a single sample sequenced in a study of blood T cell repertoires in COVID-19. The assay was immunoSEQ multiplex PCR, and TCRdb's table has in-frame clones only and misses some. The sample includes approximately 220,000 clones, 65% to 85% of them seen just once. Sequenced material: peripheral blood. These receptors all stem from a woman in her fifties or sixties with acute or convalescent COVID-19.

The gene calls are TRBV5-1 and TRBJ1-1; D not resolved. CDR3 length: 14 amino acids. Trimming pared 1 base from V and 0 bases from J, leaving 7 bases between. The V gene's germline CDR1 is SGHRS and CDR2 YFSETQ. The CDR3 reads CASSLTVLNTEAFF. CDR3 sequence (DNA): TGCGCCAGCAGCTTGACAGTTTTGAACACTGAAGCTTTCTTT.

This chain links TRBV3-1 (or the pseudogene TRBV3-2) with TRBJ2-5, with a possible D match to TRBD2 (6 bases). Trimming took 5 bases from V and 5 from J, leaving 12 bases between them. CDR1 is LGHDT and CDR2 is YNNKEL in the germline V gene (reference sequence). The CDR3 contains 13 residues. CDR3 loop: CASSTTSRETQYF. The CDR3 DNA is TGTGCCAGCAGCACGACTAGTAGGGAGACCCAGTACTTC.

This chain joins TRBV18 and TRBJ1-2; 8 bases align to TRBD1. CDR3 length equals 12 residues. Germline V gene data show CDR1 as KGHSH and CDR2 as LQKENI. The trim removed 5 bases at V and 8 bases at J, leaving 4 bases unmatched. As DNA, the CDR3 is TGTGCCAGCTCAGGGACAGGTCTCGGCTACACCTTC. Translated: CASSGTGLGYTF.

The chain combines TRBV7-8 with TRBJ1-1, with D possibly TRBD1 on 5 matching bases. There are 13 residues in the CDR3. V lost 3 bases to trimming and J lost 6 bases, with 11 bases between them. From germline, CDR1 is SGHVS and CDR2 FQNEAQ. CDR3 nucleotides: TGTGCCAGCAGCTTCCAGGGATCGCCTGAAGCTTTCTTT. Translation: CASSFQGSPEAFF.

This chain uses TRBV3-1 (or the pseudogene TRBV3-2) with TRBJ1-2, with 7 bases that match TRBD1. Germline-derived CDR1 and CDR2 are LGHDT and YNNKEL (reference sequence). This CDR3 spans 16 amino acids. V was clipped by 0 bases and J by 4 bases; unmatched bases: 8. CDR3 in amino acids: CASSQEGTVSLYGYTF. For the CDR3, the DNA is TGTGCCAGCAGCCAAGAGGGGACAGTCTCCCTCTATGGCTACACCTTC.

The J gene is TRBJ1-1, the V gene TRBV4-1; 9 bases line up with TRBD1. The CDR3 contains 15 residues. Germline loops: CDR1 MGHRA, CDR2 YSYEKL. V shed 0 bases, J shed 6 bases, and the junction held 5 bases outside the gene matches. As DNA, the CDR3 is TGCGCCAGCAGCCAAGATCGGGACAGGGCAGCTGAAGCTTTCTTT. It is translated as CASSQDRDRAAEAFF.

The V call is TRBV12-5, the J call TRBJ2-7; TRBD1 matches at 8 bases. The CDR3 sequence is 15 residues long. Trimming removed 6 bases from V and 4 bases from J; junction bases left unmatched: 11. The germline V gene has CDR1 LGHNT and CDR2 FRNRAP. Here the CDR3 DNA reads TGTGCTAGTGGAGACCCAGGGGGCGAGATATACGAGCAGTACTTC. Encoded protein: CASGDPGGEIYEQYF.

This chain joins TRBV5-1 and TRBJ2-3, with TRBD2 matching over 10 bases. This CDR3 is built from 15 residues. Looked up from germline, CDR1 is SGHRS and CDR2 is YFSETQ. V shed 3 bases and J 6 bases; nucleotides not matched to a gene: 7. DNA of the CDR3: TGCGCCAGCAGCTGGAGCGGGGGGGCAGGGGATACGCAGTATTTT. Its translation is CASSWSGGAGDTQYF.

The chain has TRBV6-5 and TRBJ1-2; TRBD1 aligns across 12 bases. The germline V gene has CDR1 MNHEY and CDR2 SVGAGI. CDR3 size: 15 residues. Trimming removed 4 bases from V and 4 bases from J; junction bases left unmatched: 4. In nucleotides, the CDR3 is TGTGCCAGCAGTTTCCGGGACAGGGGGCTCTATGGCTACACCTTC. Amino acid sequence: CASSFRDRGLYGYTF.